Below, 18 T cell receptor beta chains from the same sample are listed, as sequenced in a study of T cell responses to AZD1222 COVID-19 vaccine. Libraries were prepared by immunoSEQ multiplex PCR; TCRdb keeps only in-frame clonotypes and omits some of them. Among roughly 120,000 clones listed, about 80% were seen once. Sequenced here: peripheral blood, sampled on day 0 of AZD1222 vaccination. The receptor set was obtained from an adult in good health.

This rearrangement joins TRBV7-2 to TRBJ2-2, with a possible D match to TRBD2 (6 bases). Trimming removed 5 bases from V and 6 bases from J, with 19 bases in between. There are 16 residues in the CDR3. CDR1 is SGHTA and CDR2 is FQGNSA in the germline V gene. In DNA, the CDR3 is TGTGCCAGCAGCCCCCGTGGGCGGGAAACGGCCGGGGAGCTGTTTTTT. Translated, it gives CASSPRGRETAGELFF.

This rearrangement joins TRBV6-5 to TRBJ1-1, with TRBD1 matching over 8 bases. Germline loops: CDR1 MNHEY, CDR2 SVGAGI. The CDR3 is made up of 12 amino acids. J was trimmed by 11 bases and V by 6 bases; bases with no gene match: 8. The CDR3 protein is CASSFTGGQAFF. DNA for the CDR3: TGTGCCAGCAGCTTCACAGGGGGACAGGCTTTCTTT.

The J gene is TRBJ1-3, the V gene TRBV7-9; TRBD1 might be the D (5 bases). Germline V gene lookup returns CDR1 SEHNR and CDR2 FQNEAQ (reference sequence). The V end lost 3 bases, the J end lost 2 bases, and 8 bases lay between the germline ends. The CDR3 loop spans 14 amino acids. The DNA of the CDR3 is TGTGCCAGCAGCTTCGGGGGAGCTGGAAACACCATATATTTT. It yields the protein CASSFGGAGNTIYF.

The chain uses TRBV9 and TRBJ1-5, with a tentative D call TRBD1 (6 bases). The ends were cut back, 3 bases at V and 3 bases at J, with 7 bases in the middle. The length of the CDR3 is 13 residues. CDR1 and CDR2 (germline): SGDLS, YYNGEE. This chain's CDR3 is CASSGDINQPQHF. CDR3 coding DNA: TGTGCCAGCAGCGGGGACATCAATCAGCCCCAGCATTTT.

The chain couples TRBV5-1 to TRBJ2-5, with a weak D call TRBD1 (6 bases). Looked up from germline, CDR1 is SGHRS and CDR2 is YFSETQ. The CDR3 is 16 residues long. V lost 2 bases and J 1 base, leaving 15 bases between the germline ends. The CDR3 DNA follows: TGCGCCAGCAGCTTTAAGGCAGGGGATATCCAAGAGACCCAGTACTTC. Protein sequence: CASSFKAGDIQETQYF.

The chain employs TRBV7-2 and TRBJ2-2; 7 bases line up with TRBD1. This CDR3 is 14 amino acids long. Germline CDR1 SGHTA, CDR2 FQGNSA. The J segment lost 7 bases and the V segment lost 3 bases, leaving 5 bases of the junction unmatched. CDR3 sequence (DNA): TGTGCCAGCAGCTTGTACAGGGGTTTCGGGGAGCTGTTTTTT. This codes for CASSLYRGFGELFF. The full variable domain, with the rest looked up from reference TRBV7-2 and TRBJ2-2, is GAGVSQSPSNKVTEKGKDVELRCDPISGHTALYWYRQSLGQGLEFLIYFQGNSAPDKSGLPSDRFSAERTGGSVSTLTIQRTQQEDSAVYLCASSLYRGFGELFFGEGSRLTVL.

The chain recombines TRBV19 with TRBJ2-3, with D maybe TRBD1 (5 bases). CDR1 is LNHDA, CDR2 SQIVND, per germline (reference sequence). V was shortened by 4 bases and J by 2 bases, with 16 bases between the two germline ends. This CDR3 is built from 16 residues. Written as DNA, the CDR3 is TGTGCCAGTAGTAGGGAAGGGGTGGCCTTCACAGATACGCAGTATTTT. Translated: CASSREGVAFTDTQYF.

As DNA, the CDR3 is TGTGCCAGAAGCCCCATCGGGGGGATAGGTTCCTACGAGCAGTACTTC. This codes for CARSPIGGIGSYEQYF. The chain couples TRBV5-3 to TRBJ2-7, with 7 bases matching TRBD2. TRBV5-3 is designated an ORF whose function remains uncertain. The V segment lost 4 bases and the J segment 1 base; nucleotides outside the gene matches: 11. The CDR3 loop spans 16 amino acids.

The CDR3 sequence is CASSLDAGSGSPLHF. In nucleotides, the CDR3 is TGTGCCAGCAGCTTAGACGCAGGGTCGGGTTCACCCCTCCACTTT. V and J are TRBV7-8 and TRBJ1-6; TRBD1 might be the D (5 bases). V gave up 1 base and J gave up 9 bases, with 13 bases separating them. The germline V gene has CDR1 SGHVS and CDR2 FQNEAQ. The CDR3 runs to 15 residues.

The chain links TRBV19 to TRBJ1-1; D call uncertain. Germline CDR1 reads LNHDA; CDR2 reads SQIVND (reference sequence). V was clipped by 3 bases and J by 1 base, with 9 bases between them. This CDR3 is 14 amino acids long. CDR3 residues: CASSILDGNTEAFF. CDR3 nucleotides: TGTGCCAGTAGTATTCTGGACGGGAACACTGAAGCTTTCTTT.

V and J are TRBV4-1 and TRBJ1-6; no clear D gene. Trimming removed 1 base at V and 0 bases at J, with 16 bases between. Looked up from germline, CDR1 is MGHRA and CDR2 is YSYEKL. CDR3 size: 19 residues. The CDR3 reads CASSQGVLGRSSYNSPLHF. The CDR3 nucleotides read TGCGCCAGCAGCCAAGGGGTTTTGGGCAGGAGCTCCTATAATTCACCCCTCCACTTT.

This clone was picked up a small number of times. The chain joins TRBV4-1 to TRBJ1-6; D gene unclear. The V and J ends lost 1 base and 0 bases respectively, with 16 bases between them. From germline, CDR1 is MGHRA and CDR2 YSYEKL. This CDR3 contains 19 residues. The CDR3 coding sequence is TGCGCCAGCAGCCAAGGTGGAGACTACATGAGCTCCTATAATTCACCCCTCCACTTT. It is translated as CASSQGGDYMSSYNSPLHF.

The genes are TRBV21-1 and TRBJ2-1; TRBD1, as called in the table, went unchecked against the DNA. TRBV21-1 is given as a pseudogene. The CDR3 is 14 amino acids. The CDR3 is CASKSVTGINEQFF. The CDR3 nucleotides are TGTGCCAGCAAATCTGTAACAGGGATCAATGAGCAGTTCTTC.

The chain combines TRBV9 with TRBJ2-5; the D is unclear. This CDR3 spans 13 amino acids. V shed 3 bases and J shed 0 bases, with 6 bases lying between them. Germline V gene data show CDR1 as SGDLS and CDR2 as YYNGEE. The CDR3 DNA follows: TGTGCCAGCAGCGGACCGTACCAAGAGACCCAGTACTTC. Protein sequence: CASSGPYQETQYF.

The J gene is TRBJ2-1, the V gene TRBV28; the D is unclear. Germline values: CDR1 MDHEN, CDR2 SYDVKM. The CDR3 loop spans 13 amino acids. V lost 3 bases to trimming and J lost 7 bases, with 10 bases between them. DNA of the CDR3: TGTGCCAGCAGTTTGGGATTTGTGAATGAGCAGTTCTTC. This translates into CASSLGFVNEQFF.

The chain joins TRBV10-3 to TRBJ2-7; D is unclear. The CDR3 consists of 18 residues. Trimming removed 0 bases at V and 3 bases at J, with 21 bases between. CDR1 is ENHRY, CDR2 SYGVKD, per germline. In DNA form, the CDR3 reads TGTGCCATCAGTGAGTCGCTCTTCTTAACCTCCGTGGACTACGAGCAGTACTTC. It codes for CAISESLFLTSVDYEQYF.

The gene calls are TRBV19 and TRBJ1-2; 9 nucleotides line up with TRBD1. The CDR3 contains 12 residues. Germline V gives CDR1 LNHDA, CDR2 SQIVND (reference sequence). V dropped 6 bases and J dropped 7; count of bases not matched to a gene: 3. DNA of the CDR3: TGTGCCAGTAGACCGGGACAGGGTGGCTACACCTTC. It translates to CASRPGQGGYTF.

The gene calls are TRBV6-5 and TRBJ1-5; D may be TRBD1 (5 bases). Germline V gene sequence: CDR1 MNHEY, CDR2 SVGAGI. CDR3 length: 13 amino acids. The V gene lost 5 bases and the J gene lost 5 bases, with 10 bases spanning the gap. The CDR3 region is CASSQQEYQPQHF. The CDR3 DNA is TGTGCCAGCAGTCAACAGGAGTATCAGCCCCAGCATTTT.